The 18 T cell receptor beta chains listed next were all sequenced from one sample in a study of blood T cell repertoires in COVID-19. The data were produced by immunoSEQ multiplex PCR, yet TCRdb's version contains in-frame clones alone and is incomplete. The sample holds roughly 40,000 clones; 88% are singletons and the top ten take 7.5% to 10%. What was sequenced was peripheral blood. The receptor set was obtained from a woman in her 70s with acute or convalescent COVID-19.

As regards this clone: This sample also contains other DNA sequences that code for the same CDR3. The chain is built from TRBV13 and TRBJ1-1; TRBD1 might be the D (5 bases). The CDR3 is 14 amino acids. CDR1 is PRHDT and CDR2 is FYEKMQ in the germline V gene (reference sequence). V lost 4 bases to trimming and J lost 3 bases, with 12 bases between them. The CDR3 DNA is TGTGCCAGCAGCTCTCCTCCGGGGGACACTGAAGCTTTCTTT. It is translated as CASSSPPGDTEAFF.

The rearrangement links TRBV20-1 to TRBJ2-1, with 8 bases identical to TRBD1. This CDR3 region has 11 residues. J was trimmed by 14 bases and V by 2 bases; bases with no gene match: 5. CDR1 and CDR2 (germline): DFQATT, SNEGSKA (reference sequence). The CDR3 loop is CSARKDRVKFF. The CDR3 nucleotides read TGCAGTGCTAGAAAGGACAGGGTCAAGTTCTTC.

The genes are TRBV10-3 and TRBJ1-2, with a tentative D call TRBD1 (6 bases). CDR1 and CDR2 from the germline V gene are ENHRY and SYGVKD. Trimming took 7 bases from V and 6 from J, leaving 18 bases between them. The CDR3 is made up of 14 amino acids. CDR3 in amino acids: CAITDRLGGDGYTF. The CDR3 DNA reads TGTGCCATCACCGACAGGTTGGGTGGGGATGGCTACACCTTC.

CDR3 sequence: CASSQERSSGIQPQHF. The DNA of the CDR3 is TGTGCCAGCAGCCAAGAGAGATCGTCAGGGATTCAGCCCCAGCATTTT. This chain uses TRBV4-2 with TRBJ1-5; D may be TRBD1 (5 bases). V lost 0 bases and J lost 6, with 15 bases in between. The CDR3 has 16 residues. Germline assignment: CDR1 LGHNA and CDR2 YNFKEQ.

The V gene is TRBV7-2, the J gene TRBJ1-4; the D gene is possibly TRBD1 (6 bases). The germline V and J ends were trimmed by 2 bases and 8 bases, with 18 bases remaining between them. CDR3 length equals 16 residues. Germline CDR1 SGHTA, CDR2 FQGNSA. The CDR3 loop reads CASSLKTGHQGEKLFF. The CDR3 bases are TGTGCCAGCAGCTTAAAAACAGGGCATCAGGGCGAAAAACTGTTTTTT.

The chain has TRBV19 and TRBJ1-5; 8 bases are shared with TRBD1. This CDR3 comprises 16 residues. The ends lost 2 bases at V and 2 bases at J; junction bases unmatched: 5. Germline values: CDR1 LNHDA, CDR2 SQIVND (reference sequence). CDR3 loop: CASSILAGGRNQPQHF. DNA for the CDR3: TGTGCCAGTAGTATATTGGCAGGGGGCCGCAATCAGCCCCAGCATTTT.

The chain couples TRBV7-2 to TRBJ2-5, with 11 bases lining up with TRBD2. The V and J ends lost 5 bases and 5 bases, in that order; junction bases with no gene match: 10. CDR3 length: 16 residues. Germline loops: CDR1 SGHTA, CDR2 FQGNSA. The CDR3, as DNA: TGTGCCAGCAGCCCATCTAGCGGGAGGCACGGGGAGACCCAGTACTTC. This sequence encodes CASSPSSGRHGETQYF.

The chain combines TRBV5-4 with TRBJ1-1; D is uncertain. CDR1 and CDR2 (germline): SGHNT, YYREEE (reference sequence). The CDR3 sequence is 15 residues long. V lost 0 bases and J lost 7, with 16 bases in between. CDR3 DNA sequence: TGTGCCAGCAGCTTGGAAGGAGGGCGGAGAGGTGAAGCTTTCTTT. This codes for CASSLEGGRRGEAFF.

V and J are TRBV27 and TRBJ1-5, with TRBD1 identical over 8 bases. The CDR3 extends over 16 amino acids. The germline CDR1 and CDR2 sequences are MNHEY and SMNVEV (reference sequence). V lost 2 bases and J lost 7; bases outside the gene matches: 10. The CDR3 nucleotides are TGTGCCAGCAGTTTACACCCCAGGGGGCATCGGCAGCCCCAGCATTTT. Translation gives CASSLHPRGHRQPQHF.

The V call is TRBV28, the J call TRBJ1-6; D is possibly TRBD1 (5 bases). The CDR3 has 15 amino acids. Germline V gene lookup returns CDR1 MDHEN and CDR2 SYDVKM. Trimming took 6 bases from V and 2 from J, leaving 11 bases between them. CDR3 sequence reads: CASSYDRTYNSPLHF. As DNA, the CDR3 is TGTGCCAGCAGCTACGACAGAACCTATAATTCACCCCTCCACTTT.

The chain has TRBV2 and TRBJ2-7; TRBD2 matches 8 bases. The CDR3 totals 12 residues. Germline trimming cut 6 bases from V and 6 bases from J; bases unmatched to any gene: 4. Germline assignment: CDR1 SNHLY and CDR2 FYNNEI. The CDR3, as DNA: TGTGCCAGCAGGGCGGGGGGAACCGAGCAGTACGTC. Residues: CASRAGGTEQYV.

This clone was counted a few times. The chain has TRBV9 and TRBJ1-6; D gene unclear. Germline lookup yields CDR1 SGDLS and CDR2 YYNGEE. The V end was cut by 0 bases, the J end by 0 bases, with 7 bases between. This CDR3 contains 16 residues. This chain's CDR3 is CASSVDPSSYNSPLHF. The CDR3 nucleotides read TGTGCCAGCAGCGTAGACCCTAGCTCCTATAATTCACCCCTCCACTTT. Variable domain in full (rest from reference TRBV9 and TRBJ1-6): DSGVTQTPKHLITATGQRVTLRCSPRSGDLSVYWYQQSLDQGLQFLIQYYNGEERAKGNILERFSAQQFPDLHSELNLSSLELGDSALYFCASSVDPSSYNSPLHFGNGTRLTVT.

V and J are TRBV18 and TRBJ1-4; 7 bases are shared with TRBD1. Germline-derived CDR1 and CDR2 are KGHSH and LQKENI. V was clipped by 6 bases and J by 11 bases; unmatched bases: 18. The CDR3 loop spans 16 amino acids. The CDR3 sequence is CASSRSAQGGAEKLFF. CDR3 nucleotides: TGTGCCAGCTCGCGATCGGCCCAGGGGGGCGCGGAGAAACTGTTTTTT.

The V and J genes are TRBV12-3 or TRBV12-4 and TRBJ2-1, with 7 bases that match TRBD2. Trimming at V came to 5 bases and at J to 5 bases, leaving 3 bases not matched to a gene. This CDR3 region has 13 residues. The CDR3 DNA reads TGTGCCAGCAGTACCAGCGGGAACAATGAGCAGTTCTTC. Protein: CASSTSGNNEQFF.

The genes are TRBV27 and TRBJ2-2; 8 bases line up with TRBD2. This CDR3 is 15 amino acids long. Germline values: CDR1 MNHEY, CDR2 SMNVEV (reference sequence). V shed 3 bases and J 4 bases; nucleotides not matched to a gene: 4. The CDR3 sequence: CASSFNGRATGELFF. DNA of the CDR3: TGTGCCAGCAGTTTTAACGGGAGGGCCACCGGGGAGCTGTTTTTT.

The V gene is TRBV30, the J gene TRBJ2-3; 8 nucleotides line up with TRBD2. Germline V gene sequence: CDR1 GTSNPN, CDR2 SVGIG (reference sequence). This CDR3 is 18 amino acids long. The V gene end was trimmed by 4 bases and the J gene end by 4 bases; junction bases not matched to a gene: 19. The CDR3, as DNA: TGTGCCTGGACCACCAAAAGGGCTAGCGGGCAACTTCCAGATACGCAGTATTTT. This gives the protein CAWTTKRASGQLPDTQYF.

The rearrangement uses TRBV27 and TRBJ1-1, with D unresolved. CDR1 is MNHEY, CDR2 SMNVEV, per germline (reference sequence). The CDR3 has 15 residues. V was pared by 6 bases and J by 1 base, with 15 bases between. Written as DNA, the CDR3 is TGTGCCAGCAGCCCACGGCGGGTTTCGAACACTGAAGCTTTCTTT. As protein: CASSPRRVSNTEAFF.

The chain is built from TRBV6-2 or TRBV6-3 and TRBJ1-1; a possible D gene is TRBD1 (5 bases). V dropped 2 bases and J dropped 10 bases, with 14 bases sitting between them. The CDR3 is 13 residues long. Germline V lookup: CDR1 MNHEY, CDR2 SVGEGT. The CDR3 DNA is TGTGCCAGCAGTTACCAAGGGACTATGGGAGCTTTCTTT. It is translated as CASSYQGTMGAFF.